This T cell receptor beta chain was captured by sequencing in a study of T cells of healthy individuals. In this sample, this clonotype turned up a few times. The CDR3 extends over 15 amino acids. V lost 1 base and J 1 base, leaving 8 bases between the germline ends. CDR1 is SGHVS and CDR2 is FNYEAQ in the germline V gene. One entry per CDR3 protein results from TCRdb running MiXCR on the 5' RACE reads. The data show more than 85,000 distinct CDR3 sequences, 17% seen once. V usage is TRBV7-6 and J usage is TRBJ1-3; D might be TRBD1 (5 bases). The source is a human donor in good health. In nucleotides, the CDR3 is TGTGCCAGCAGCTTAGTGGGGGAGTCTGGAAACACCATATATTTT. Translation: CASSLVGESGNTIYF.